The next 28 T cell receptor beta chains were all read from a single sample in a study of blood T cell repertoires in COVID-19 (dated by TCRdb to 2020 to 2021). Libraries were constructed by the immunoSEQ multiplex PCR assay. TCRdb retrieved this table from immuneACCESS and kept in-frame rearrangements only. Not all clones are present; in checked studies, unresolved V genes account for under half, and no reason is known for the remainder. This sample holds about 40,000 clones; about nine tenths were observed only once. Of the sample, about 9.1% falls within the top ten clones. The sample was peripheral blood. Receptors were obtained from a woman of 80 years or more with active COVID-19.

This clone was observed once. The CDR3 loop is CAWSSQDFTDTQYF. CDR3 DNA: TGTGCCTGGAGTTCCCAGGACTTCACAGATACGCAGTATTTT. The chain has TRBV30 and TRBJ2-3; perhaps TRBD2 as D (5 bases). The CDR3 runs 14 residues. CDR1 and CDR2 from the germline V gene are GTSNPN and SVGIG (reference sequence). Deletions cut 2 bases from V and 2 bases from J, with 11 bases between.

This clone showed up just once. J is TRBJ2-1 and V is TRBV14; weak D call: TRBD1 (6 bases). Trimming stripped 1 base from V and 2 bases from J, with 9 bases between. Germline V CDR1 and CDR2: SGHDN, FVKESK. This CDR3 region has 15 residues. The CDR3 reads CASSQAGVPYNEQFF. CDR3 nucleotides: TGTGCCAGCAGCCAAGCAGGGGTCCCCTACAATGAGCAGTTCTTC.

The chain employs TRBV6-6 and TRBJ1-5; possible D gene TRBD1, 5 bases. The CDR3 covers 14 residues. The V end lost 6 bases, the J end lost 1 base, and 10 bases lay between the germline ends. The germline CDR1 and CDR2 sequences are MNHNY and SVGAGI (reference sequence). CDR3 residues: CASSQDTSNQPQHF. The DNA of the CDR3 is TGTGCCAGCAGCCAGGACACGAGCAATCAGCCCCAGCATTTT.

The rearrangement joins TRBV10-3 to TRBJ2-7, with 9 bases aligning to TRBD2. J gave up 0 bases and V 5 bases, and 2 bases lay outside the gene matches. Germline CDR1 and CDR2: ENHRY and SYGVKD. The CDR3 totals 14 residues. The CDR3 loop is CAISSGGSSYEQYF. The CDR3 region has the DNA TGTGCCATCAGTAGCGGGGGGTCCTCCTACGAGCAGTACTTC.

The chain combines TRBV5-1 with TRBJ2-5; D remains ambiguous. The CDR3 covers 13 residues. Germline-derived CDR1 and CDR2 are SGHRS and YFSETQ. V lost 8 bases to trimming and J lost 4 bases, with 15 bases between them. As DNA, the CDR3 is TGCGCCAGTACGGAGAATTCTAGAGAGACCCAGTACTTC. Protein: CASTENSRETQYF. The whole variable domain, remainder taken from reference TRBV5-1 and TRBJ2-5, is KAGVTQTPRYLIKTRGQQVTLSCSPISGHRSVSWYQQTPGQGLQFLFEYFSETQRNKGNFPGRFSGRQFSNSRSEMNVSTLELGDSALYLCASTENSRETQYFGPGTRLLVL.

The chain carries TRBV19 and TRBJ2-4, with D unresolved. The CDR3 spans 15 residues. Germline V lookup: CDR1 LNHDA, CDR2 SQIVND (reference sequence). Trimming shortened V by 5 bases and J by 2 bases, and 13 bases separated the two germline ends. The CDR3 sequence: CASSSMGMTKNIQYF. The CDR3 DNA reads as TGTGCCAGTAGTTCCATGGGCATGACCAAAAACATTCAGTACTTC.

CDR3 in amino acids: CASSAGQGYFEQFF. CDR3 nucleotides: TGCGCCAGCAGCGCGGGACAGGGATATTTTGAGCAGTTCTTC. The chain joins TRBV5-1 to TRBJ2-1; 9 bases match TRBD1. This CDR3 has 14 amino acids. CDR1 and CDR2 (germline): SGHRS, YFSETQ. V was clipped by 4 bases and J by 9 bases; unmatched bases: 8.

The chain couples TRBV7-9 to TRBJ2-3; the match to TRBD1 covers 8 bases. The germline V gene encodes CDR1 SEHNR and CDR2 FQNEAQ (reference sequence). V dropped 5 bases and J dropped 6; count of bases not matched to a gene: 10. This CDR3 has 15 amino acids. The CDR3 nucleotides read TGTGCCAGCAGCCCCTCAGGGGGCAGATTGGATACGCAGTATTTT. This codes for CASSPSGGRLDTQYF.

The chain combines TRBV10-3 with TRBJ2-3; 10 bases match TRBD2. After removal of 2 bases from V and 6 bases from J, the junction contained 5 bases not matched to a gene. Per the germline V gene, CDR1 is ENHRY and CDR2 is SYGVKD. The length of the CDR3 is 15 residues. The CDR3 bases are TGTGCCATCAGTGAGCTACTAGCGGGGCTCGATACGCAGTATTTT. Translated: CAISELLAGLDTQYF.

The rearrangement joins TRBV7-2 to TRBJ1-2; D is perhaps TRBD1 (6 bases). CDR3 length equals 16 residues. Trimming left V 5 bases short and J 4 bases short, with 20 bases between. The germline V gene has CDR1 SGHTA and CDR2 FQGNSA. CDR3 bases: TGTGCCAGCAGCCCCTATAGCGGGGGCGGAAGCTATGGCTACACCTTC. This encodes CASSPYSGGGSYGYTF.

CDR3 sequence (DNA): TGTGCCAGCAGCTTAGGGGACAGGGGGCTAGACACTGAAGCTTTCTTT. Amino acids: CASSLGDRGLDTEAFF. The chain couples TRBV7-9 to TRBJ1-1; 12 nucleotides agree with TRBD1. J gave up 3 bases and V 1 base, and 3 bases lay outside the gene matches. The CDR3 is made up of 16 amino acids. CDR1 SEHNR and CDR2 FQNEAQ come from the germline V gene (reference sequence).

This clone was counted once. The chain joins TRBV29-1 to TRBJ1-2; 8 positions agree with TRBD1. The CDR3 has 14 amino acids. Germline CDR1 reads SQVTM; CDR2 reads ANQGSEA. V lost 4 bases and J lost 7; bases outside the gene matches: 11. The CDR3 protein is CSVVSRQGWSGYTF. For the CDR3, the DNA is TGCAGCGTTGTGAGTAGACAGGGGTGGAGTGGCTACACCTTC. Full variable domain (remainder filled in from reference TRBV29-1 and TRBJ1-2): SAVISQKPSRDICQRGTSLTIQCQVDSQVTMMFWYRQQPGQSLTLIATANQGSEATYESGFVIDKFPISRPNLTFSTLTVSNMSPEDSSIYLCSVVSRQGWSGYTFGSGTRLTVV.

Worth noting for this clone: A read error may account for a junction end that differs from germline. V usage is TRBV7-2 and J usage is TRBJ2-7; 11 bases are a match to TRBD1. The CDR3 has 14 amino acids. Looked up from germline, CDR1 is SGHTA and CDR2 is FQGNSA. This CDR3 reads CASSAGTGGYGQYF. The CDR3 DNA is TGTGCCAGCAGCGCAGGGACAGGGGGATACGGGCAGTACTTC.

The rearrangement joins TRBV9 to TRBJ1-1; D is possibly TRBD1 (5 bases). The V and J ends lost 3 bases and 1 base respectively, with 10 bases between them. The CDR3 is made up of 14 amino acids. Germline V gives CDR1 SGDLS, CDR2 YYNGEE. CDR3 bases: TGTGCCAGCAGCGCCCAGGGCTGGAACACTGAAGCTTTCTTT. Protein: CASSAQGWNTEAFF.

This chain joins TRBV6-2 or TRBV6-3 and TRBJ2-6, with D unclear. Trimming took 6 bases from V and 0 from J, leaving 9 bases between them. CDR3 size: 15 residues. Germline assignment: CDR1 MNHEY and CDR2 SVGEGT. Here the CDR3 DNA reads TGTGCCAGCAGCCCCCCGGTCTCTGGGGCCAACGTCCTGACTTTC. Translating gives CASSPPVSGANVLTF.

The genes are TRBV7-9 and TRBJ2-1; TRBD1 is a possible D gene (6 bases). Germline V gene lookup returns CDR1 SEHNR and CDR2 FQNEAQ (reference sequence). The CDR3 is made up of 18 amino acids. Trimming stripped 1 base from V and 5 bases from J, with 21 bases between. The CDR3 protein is CASSLGASGQRKNNEQFF. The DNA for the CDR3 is TGTGCCAGCAGCTTAGGAGCCAGTGGACAGCGAAAAAACAATGAGCAGTTCTTC.

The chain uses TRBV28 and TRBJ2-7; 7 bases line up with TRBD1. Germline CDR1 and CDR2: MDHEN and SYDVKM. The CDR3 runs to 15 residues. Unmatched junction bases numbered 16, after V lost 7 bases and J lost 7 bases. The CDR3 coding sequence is TGTGCCAGCACCAAAGGTGGGACAGCCTTTCGAGAGCAGTACTTC. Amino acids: CASTKGGTAFREQYF. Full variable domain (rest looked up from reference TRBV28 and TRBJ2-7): DVKVTQSSRYLVKRTGEKVFLECVQDMDHENMFWYRQDPGLGLRLIYFSYDVKMKEKGDIPEGYSVSREKKERFSLILESASTNQTSMYLCASTKGGTAFREQYFGPGTRLTVT.

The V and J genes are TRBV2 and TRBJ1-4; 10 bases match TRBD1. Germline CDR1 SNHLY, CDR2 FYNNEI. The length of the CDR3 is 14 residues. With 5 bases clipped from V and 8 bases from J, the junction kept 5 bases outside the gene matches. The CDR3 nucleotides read TGTGCCAGCAGTACGAGGGACAGGGGCGAAAAACTGTTTTTT. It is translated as CASSTRDRGEKLFF.

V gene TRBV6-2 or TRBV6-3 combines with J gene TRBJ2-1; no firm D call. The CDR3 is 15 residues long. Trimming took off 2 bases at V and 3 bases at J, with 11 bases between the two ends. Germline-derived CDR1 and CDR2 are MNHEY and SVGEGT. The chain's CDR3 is CASSYRRNSYNEQFF. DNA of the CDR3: TGTGCCAGCAGTTACCGGCGGAATAGCTACAATGAGCAGTTCTTC.

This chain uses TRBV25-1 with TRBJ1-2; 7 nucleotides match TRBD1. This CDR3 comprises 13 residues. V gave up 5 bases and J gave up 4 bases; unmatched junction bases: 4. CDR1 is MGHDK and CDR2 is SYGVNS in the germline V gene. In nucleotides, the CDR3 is TGTGCCAGCAGTACAGGGGATGCCTATGGCTACACCTTC. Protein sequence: CASSTGDAYGYTF.

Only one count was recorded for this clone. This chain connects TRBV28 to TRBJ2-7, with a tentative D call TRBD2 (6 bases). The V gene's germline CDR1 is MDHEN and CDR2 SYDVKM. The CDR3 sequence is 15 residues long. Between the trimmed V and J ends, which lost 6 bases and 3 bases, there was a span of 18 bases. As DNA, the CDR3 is TGTGCCAGCAGCCCCCCCGCGCAGGGACTCTACGAGCAGTACTTC. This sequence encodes CASSPPAQGLYEQYF.

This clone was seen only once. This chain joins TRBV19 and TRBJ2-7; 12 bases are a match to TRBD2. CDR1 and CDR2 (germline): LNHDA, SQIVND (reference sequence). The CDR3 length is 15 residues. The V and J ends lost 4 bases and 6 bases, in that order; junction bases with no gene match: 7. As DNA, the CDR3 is TGTGCCAGTAGTACCCGGACTAGCGGGGTCGGCGAGCAGTACTTC. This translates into CASSTRTSGVGEQYF.

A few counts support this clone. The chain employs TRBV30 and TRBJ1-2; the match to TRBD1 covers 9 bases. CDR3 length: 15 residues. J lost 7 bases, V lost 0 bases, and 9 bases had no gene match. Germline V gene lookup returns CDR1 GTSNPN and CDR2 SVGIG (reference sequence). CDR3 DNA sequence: TGTGCCTGGAGTGTATTGGGACAGGGATCGGGTGGCTACACCTTC. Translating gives CAWSVLGQGSGGYTF.

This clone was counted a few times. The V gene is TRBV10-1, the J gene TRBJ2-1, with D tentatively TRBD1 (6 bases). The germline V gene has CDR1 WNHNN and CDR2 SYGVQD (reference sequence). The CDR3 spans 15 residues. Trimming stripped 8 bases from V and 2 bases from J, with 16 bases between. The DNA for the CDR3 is TGCGCCAGCGCTTTGCGGACAGACGCCTACAATGAGCAGTTCTTC. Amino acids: CASALRTDAYNEQFF.

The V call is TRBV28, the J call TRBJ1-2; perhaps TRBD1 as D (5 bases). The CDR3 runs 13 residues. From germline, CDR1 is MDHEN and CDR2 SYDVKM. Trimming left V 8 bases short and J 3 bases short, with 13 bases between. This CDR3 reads CASSGVFDYGYTF. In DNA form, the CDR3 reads TGTGCCAGCTCGGGGGTATTCGACTATGGCTACACCTTC.

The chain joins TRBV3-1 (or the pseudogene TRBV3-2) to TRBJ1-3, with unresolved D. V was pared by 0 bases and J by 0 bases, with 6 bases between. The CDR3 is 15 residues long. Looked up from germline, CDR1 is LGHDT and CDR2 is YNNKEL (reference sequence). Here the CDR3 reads CASSQDVNSGNTIYF. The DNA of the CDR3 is TGTGCCAGCAGCCAAGACGTAAACTCTGGAAACACCATATATTTT.

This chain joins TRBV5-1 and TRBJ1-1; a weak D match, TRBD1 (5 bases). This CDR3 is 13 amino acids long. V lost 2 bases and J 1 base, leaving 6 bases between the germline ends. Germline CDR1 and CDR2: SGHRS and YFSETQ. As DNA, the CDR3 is TGCGCCAGCAGCTTCGGACAGAACACTGAAGCTTTCTTT. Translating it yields CASSFGQNTEAFF.

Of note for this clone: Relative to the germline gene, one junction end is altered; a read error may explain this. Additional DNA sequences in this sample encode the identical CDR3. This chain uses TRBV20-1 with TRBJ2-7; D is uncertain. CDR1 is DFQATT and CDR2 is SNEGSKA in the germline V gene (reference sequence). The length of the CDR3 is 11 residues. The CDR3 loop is CSARGAYEQYF. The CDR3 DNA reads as TGCAGTGCGAGAGGAGCTTACGAGCAGTACTTC.